The entry below describes one T cell receptor beta chain. This clone was counted only a few times. Its cognate antigen has yet to be identified. The sample holds no much larger clone one base away, and base qualities are not on file. The data derive from a study of siplizumab effects on memory and regulatory T cells (dated by TCRdb to the late 2010s). Regarding the research as a whole: Across about 8 responder-stimulator pairs, mixed lymphocyte reactions were run in pairs, one with siplizumab at 1 ug/mL and one without drug. The effect of the anti-CD2 antibody siplizumab on alloreactive T-cell subsets was examined in allogeneic mixed lymphocyte reactions constructed from human PBMCs.

The CDR3 measures 13 amino acids from cysteine to phenylalanine. Only the CDR3 DNA stays, 39 bases, in frame from base 1. According to the germline V gene, CDR1 reads MDHEN and CDR2 reads SYDVKM. The germline ends are 5 bases apart after V is trimmed by 2 bases and J by 4 bases. The research as a whole found: A naive or memory phenotype could not be assigned to roughly 75-95% of proliferating CD4+ or CD8+ clones. Whether proliferating Tregs from siplizumab cultures actually had suppressive function was not functionally confirmed. Because sequences below about 10^-5 frequency were poorly captured, only a minor fraction of alloreactive clones could be mapped to unstimulated subsets. In reactions with siplizumab, an average of approximately 69% of mappable alloreactive CD4+ clones were Treg-derived, compared with around 28% in control reactions. Unstimulated naive T cells appeared to be more diverse than memory T cells, and naive cells seemed to make a substantial contribution to the alloresponse. The cumulative frequency of alloreactive sequences that could be traced back to unstimulated CD4+ memory T cells was significantly reduced by siplizumab.

Cells in the mixed lymphocyte reaction were cultured together at 37 degrees C for five to seven days. Responder PBMCs were labelled with CFSE, stimulator PBMCs were labelled with Violet Dye, and the two were mixed at a 1:1 ratio. Sorted unstimulated T cells and proliferating T cells recovered from mixed lymphocyte reactions were subjected to TCRbeta CDR3 sequencing. Fresh whole blood from approximately 10 HLA-typed healthy donors was used to isolate PBMCs. For TCR sequencing, responder T cells that had proliferated and were CFSE-low were FACS-sorted once the mixed lymphocyte reaction was over. Receptors were amplified or captured by the immunoSEQ multiplex PCR assay. Each sample had 90,000 to 100,000 TCR templates assayed by the deep sequencing platform. Genomic DNA extracted from sorted T cells was used for TCRbeta CDR3 sequencing. In the authors' own workflow: The R programming language was used for clonal analysis of TCRbeta CDR3 data. Alloreactive CD4+ and CD8+ clones were identified by comparing unstimulated samples to CFSE-low samples taken after the reaction. Regulatory or non-regulatory origin of alloreactive CD4+ clones was assigned by matching sequences to the sorted unstimulated Treg and non-Treg repertoires. As stored in TCRdb, this immuneACCESS dataset retains in-frame rearrangements with V and J assigned. A fraction of the clones does not appear; measured against another copy, unresolved V genes explain less than half of the discrepancy, and the remainder lacks a known reason. That table supplies the V and J calls and clone size; D and trimming were determined from the DNA. The sample table records around 18,000 clones; 40% to 55% of these occur just once. Together, the top ten hold around 5.1% of the sample.

Recombination linked TRBV28 to TRBJ2-2; the D segment cannot be called with confidence. What was sequenced was CFSE-low (dividing) CD4+ T cells sorted from an allogeneic mixed lymphocyte reaction. This receptor was taken from a human donor in good health; the cells came from an allogeneic mixed lymphocyte reaction. The sequenced DNA is TGTGCCAGCAGTTTAGACGGCACCGGGGAGCTGTTTTTT. This encodes CASSLDGTGELFF.